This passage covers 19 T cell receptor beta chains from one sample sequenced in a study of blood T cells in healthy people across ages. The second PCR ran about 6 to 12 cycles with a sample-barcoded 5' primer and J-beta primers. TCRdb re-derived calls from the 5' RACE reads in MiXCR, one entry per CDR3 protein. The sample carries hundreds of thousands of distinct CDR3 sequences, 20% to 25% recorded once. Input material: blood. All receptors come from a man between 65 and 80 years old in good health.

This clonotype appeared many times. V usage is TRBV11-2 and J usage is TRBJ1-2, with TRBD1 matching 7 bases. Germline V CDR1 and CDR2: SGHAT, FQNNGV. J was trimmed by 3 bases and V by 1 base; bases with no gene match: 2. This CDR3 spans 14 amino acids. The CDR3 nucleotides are TGTGCCAGCAGCTTAGCAGGGGGGCACTATGGCTACACCTTC. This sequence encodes CASSLAGGHYGYTF.

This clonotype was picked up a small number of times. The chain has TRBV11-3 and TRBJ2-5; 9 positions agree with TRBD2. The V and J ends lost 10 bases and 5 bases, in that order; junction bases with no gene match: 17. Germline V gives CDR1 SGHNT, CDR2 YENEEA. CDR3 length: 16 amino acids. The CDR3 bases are TGTGCCACCTCCGGGGGGTTAGCGGGAGTGTATGAGACCCAGTACTTC. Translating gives CATSGGLAGVYETQYF.

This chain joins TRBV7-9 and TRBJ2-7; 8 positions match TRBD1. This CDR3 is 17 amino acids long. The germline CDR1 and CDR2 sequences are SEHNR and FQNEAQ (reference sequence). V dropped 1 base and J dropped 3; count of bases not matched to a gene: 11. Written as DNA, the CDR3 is TGTGCCAGCAGCTTAGACCTTACCAGGGGGCGCTTCTACGAGCAGTACTTC. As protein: CASSLDLTRGRFYEQYF. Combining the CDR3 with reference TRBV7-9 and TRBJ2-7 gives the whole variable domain DTGVSQNPRHKITKRGQNVTFRCDPISEHNRLYWYRQTLGQGPEFLTYFQNEAQLEKSRLLSDRFSAERPKGSFSTLEIQRTEQGDSAMYLCASSLDLTRGRFYEQYFGPGTRLTVT.

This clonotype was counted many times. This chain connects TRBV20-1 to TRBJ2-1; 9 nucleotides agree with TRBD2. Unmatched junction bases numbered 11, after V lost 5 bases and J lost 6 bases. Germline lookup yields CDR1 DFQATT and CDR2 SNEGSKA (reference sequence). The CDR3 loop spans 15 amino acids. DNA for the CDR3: TGCAGTGCTCCGCCAGCAGCGGGAGGCGTCAATGAGCAGTTCTTC. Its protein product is CSAPPAAGGVNEQFF.

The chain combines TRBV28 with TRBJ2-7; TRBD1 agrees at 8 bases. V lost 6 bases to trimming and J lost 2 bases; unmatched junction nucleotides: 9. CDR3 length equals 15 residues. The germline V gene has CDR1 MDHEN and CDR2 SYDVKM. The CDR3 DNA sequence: TGTGCCAGCAGGCCCATGACAGGGGTTCCCTACGAGCAGTACTTC. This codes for CASRPMTGVPYEQYF.

The CDR3 DNA is TGCAGCGTCGGGCCCGGGGGGCAGAACACCGGGGAGCTGTTTTTT. Its protein is CSVGPGGQNTGELFF. This chain joins TRBV29-1 and TRBJ2-2; TRBD2 might be the D (7 bases). Germline CDR1 SQVTM, CDR2 ANQGSEA. This CDR3 is built from 15 residues. Trimming took off 6 bases at V and 1 base at J, with 15 bases between the two ends.

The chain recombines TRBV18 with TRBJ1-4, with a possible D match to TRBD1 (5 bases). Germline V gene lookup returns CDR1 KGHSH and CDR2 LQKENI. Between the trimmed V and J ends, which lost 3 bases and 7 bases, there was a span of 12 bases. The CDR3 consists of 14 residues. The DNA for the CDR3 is TGTGCCAGCTCACCGGGGACCACCAGTGAAAAACTGTTTTTT. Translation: CASSPGTTSEKLFF.

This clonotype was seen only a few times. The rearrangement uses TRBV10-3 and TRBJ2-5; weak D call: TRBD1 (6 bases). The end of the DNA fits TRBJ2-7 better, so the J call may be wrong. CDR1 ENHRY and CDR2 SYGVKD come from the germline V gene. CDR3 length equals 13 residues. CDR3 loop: CAISVQGSYEQYF. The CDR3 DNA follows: TGTGCCATCAGTGTGCAGGGGTCCTACGAGCAGTACTTC.

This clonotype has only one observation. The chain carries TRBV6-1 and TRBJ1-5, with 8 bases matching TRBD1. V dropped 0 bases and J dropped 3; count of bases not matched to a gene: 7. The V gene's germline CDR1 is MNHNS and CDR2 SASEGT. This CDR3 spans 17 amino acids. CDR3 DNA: TGTGCCAGCAGTGAAGCCCGGACAGGGTGGTCCAATCAGCCCCAGCATTTT. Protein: CASSEARTGWSNQPQHF.

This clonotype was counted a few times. The CDR3 sequence is CASSDRETNEKLFF. CDR3 DNA: TGTGCCAGCAGCGACAGGGAAACTAATGAAAAACTGTTTTTT. J is TRBJ1-4 and V is TRBV3-1; 7 positions match TRBD1. CDR3 size: 14 residues. The V segment lost 5 bases and the J segment 1 base; nucleotides outside the gene matches: 1. Germline CDR1 reads LGHDT; CDR2 reads YNNKEL (reference sequence).

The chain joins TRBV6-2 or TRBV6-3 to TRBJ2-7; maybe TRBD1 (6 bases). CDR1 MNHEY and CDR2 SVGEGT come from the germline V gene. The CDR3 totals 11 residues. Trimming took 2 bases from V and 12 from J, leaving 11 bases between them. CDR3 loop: CASSYTGRMYF. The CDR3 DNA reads TGTGCCAGCAGTTACACAGGGAGAATGTACTTC.

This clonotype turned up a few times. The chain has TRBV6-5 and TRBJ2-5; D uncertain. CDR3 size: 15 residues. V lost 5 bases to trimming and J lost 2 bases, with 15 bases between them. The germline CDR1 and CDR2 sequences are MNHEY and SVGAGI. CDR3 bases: TGTGCCAGCAGTGGCGGCCCGAGCCGACAAGAGACCCAGTACTTC. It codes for CASSGGPSRQETQYF.

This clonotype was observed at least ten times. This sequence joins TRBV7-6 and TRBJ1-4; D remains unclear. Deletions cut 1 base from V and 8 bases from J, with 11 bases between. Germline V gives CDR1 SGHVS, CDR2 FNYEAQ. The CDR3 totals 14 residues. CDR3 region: CASSLGTGIEKLFF. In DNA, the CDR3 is TGTGCCAGCAGCTTAGGGACTGGTATCGAAAAACTGTTTTTT.

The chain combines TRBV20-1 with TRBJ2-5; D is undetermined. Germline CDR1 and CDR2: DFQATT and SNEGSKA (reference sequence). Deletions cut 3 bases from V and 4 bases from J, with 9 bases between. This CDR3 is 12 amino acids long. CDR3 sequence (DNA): TGCAGTGCTAGGAACACCGCAGAGACCCAGTACTTC. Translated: CSARNTAETQYF.

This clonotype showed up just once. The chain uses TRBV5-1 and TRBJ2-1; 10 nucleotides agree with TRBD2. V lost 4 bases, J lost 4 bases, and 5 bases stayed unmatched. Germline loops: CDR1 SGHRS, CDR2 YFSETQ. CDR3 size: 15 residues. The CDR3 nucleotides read TGCGCCAGCAGCGCGGGGACTAGCGAGTACAATGAGCAGTTCTTC. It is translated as CASSAGTSEYNEQFF.

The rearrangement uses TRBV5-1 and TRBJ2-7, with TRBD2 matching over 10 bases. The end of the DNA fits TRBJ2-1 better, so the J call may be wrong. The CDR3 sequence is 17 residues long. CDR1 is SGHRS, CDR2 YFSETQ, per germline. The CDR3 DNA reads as TGCGCCAGCAGCTTGGCGGCTAGCGGGAGTATCGACAATGAGCAGTTCTTC. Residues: CASSLAASGSIDNEQFF.

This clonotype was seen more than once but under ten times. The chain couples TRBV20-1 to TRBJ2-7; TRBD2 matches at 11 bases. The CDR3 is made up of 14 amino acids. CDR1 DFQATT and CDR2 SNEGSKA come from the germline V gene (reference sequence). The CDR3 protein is CSAHSTSGAYEQYF. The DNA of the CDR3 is TGCAGCGCACACTCGACTAGCGGGGCTTACGAGCAGTACTTC.

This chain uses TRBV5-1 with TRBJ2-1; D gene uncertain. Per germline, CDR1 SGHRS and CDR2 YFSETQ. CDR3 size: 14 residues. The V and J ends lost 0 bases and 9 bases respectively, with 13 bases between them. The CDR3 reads CASSLAGSSSEQFF. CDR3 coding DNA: TGCGCCAGCAGCTTGGCCGGCAGCTCGAGTGAGCAGTTCTTC.

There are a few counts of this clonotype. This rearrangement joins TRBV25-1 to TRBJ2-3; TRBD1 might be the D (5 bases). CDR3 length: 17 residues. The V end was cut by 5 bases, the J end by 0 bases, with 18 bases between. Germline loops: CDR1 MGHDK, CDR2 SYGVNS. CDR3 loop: CASSLGRTPSSTDTQYF. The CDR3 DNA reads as TGTGCCAGCAGTTTGGGGCGGACCCCCTCTAGCACAGATACGCAGTATTTT.